The source of this T cell receptor (beta chain) is a study of shared clonotypes between healthy human individuals. Profiled with immunoSEQ multiplex PCR; TCRdb holds only in-frame clones, not every one. Of 1,500,000 or so clones in the sample, over 95% are singletons; the top ten hold roughly 1.2%. Points on this clone: The antigen remains unidentified.

The study's findings and limits: Rarefaction revealed incomplete sorted-subset sequencing despite large depth.

V was cut by 5 bases and J by 3 bases, with 14 bases left in between. The germline V gene encodes CDR1 MNHEY and CDR2 SVGAGI. CDR3 length equals 15 residues. The chain uses TRBV6-5 and TRBJ1-5; D may be TRBD1 (5 bases). This receptor was taken from a man aged 25-45 years in good health. Sequencing was performed on naive CD4+ T cells sorted from blood. The subset here: CD45RA+ positively selected. The CDR3 here is CASSRIQGFNQPQHF. CDR3 in DNA: TGTGCCAGCAGTCGAATTCAGGGCTTCAATCAGCCCCAGCATTTT.